Below are 20 T cell receptor beta chains sequenced from a single sample in a study of blood T cell repertoires in COVID-19. Libraries were prepared by immunoSEQ multiplex PCR; TCRdb keeps only in-frame clonotypes and omits some of them. The sample comprises under 250,000 clones, 84% of which are singletons, and more than 1.5% rests with the top ten. Sequencing was carried out using peripheral blood. These receptors were obtained from a woman between 40 and 50 years old who had recovered from COVID-19.

The rearrangement joins TRBV5-1 to TRBJ2-3, with 9 bases identical to TRBD2. The V gene's germline CDR1 is SGHRS and CDR2 YFSETQ. J gave up 4 bases and V 3 bases, and 9 bases lay outside the gene matches. The CDR3 is 16 amino acids. CDR3 loop: CASSSLVAGDADTQYF. The CDR3 DNA reads TGCGCCAGCAGCTCCCTCGTAGCGGGGGATGCAGATACGCAGTATTTT.

The V gene is TRBV23-1, the J gene TRBJ2-1, with a weak D call TRBD2 (7 bases). TRBV23-1 is designated an ORF whose function remains uncertain. The germline V and J ends were trimmed by 4 bases and 3 bases, with 13 bases remaining between them. The CDR3 has 15 residues. The CDR3 spells CASSPRGAFYNEQFF. The CDR3 DNA reads as TGCGCCAGCAGTCCTCGGGGGGCATTCTACAATGAGCAGTTCTTC.

The chain recombines TRBV2 with TRBJ2-1; D may be TRBD2 (6 bases). Trimming left V 6 bases short and J 0 bases short, with 15 bases between. The CDR3 loop spans 16 amino acids. CDR1 and CDR2 from the germline V gene are SNHLY and FYNNEI. CDR3 nucleotides: TGTGCCAGCAGGGGACTGACCACGAGCTCCTACAATGAGCAGTTCTTC. Its protein product is CASRGLTTSSYNEQFF. Full variable domain (outside the CDR3, taken from reference TRBV2 and TRBJ2-1): EPEVTQTPSHQVTQMGQEVILRCVPISNHLYFYWYRQILGQKVEFLVSFYNNEISEKSEIFDDQFSVERPDGSNFTLKIRSTKLEDSAMYFCASRGLTTSSYNEQFFGPGTRLTVL.

This rearrangement joins TRBV11-2 to TRBJ2-2, with unresolved D. The germline V gene encodes CDR1 SGHAT and CDR2 FQNNGV. There are 14 residues in the CDR3. Trimming pared 1 base from V and 7 bases from J, leaving 10 bases between. As DNA, the CDR3 is TGTGCCAGCAGCTTAGCAGGATATGGCGGGGAGCTGTTTTTT. Translating it yields CASSLAGYGGELFF. Looking up the rest from reference TRBV11-2 and TRBJ2-2 gives the full variable domain: EAGVAQSPRYKIIEKRQSVAFWCNPISGHATLYWYQQILGQGPKLLIQFQNNGVVDDSQLPKDRFSAERLKGVDSTLKIQPAKLEDSAVYLCASSLAGYGGELFFGEGSRLTVL.

The chain has TRBV19 and TRBJ2-2; 7 bases are a match to TRBD2. CDR1 LNHDA and CDR2 SQIVND come from the germline V gene (reference sequence). With 7 bases clipped from V and 0 bases from J, the junction kept 2 bases outside the gene matches. This CDR3 spans 14 amino acids. CDR3 loop: CASKAGANTGELFF. In nucleotides, the CDR3 is TGTGCCAGTAAGGCGGGGGCGAACACCGGGGAGCTGTTTTTT.

This clone was counted between two and nine times. The CDR3: CASSSGNSPLHF. The CDR3, as DNA: TGTGCCAGCAGCTCAGGGAATTCACCCCTCCACTTT. The V and J genes are TRBV7-2 and TRBJ1-6; D is perhaps TRBD1 (5 bases). The CDR3 totals 12 residues. Germline assignment: CDR1 SGHTA and CDR2 FQGNSA. V gave up 4 bases and J gave up 7 bases, with 5 bases separating them.

The chain couples TRBV5-1 to TRBJ2-7, with 8 nucleotides matching TRBD1. Germline CDR1 SGHRS, CDR2 YFSETQ. V was clipped by 4 bases and J by 2 bases; unmatched bases: 5. The CDR3 is made up of 14 amino acids. In DNA form, the CDR3 reads TGCGCCAGCAGCAGAGGACAGGGACCCTACGAGCAGTACTTC. This gives the protein CASSRGQGPYEQYF.

The chain joins TRBV18 to TRBJ2-5; D is uncertain. The V gene's germline CDR1 is KGHSH and CDR2 LQKENI. This CDR3 has 13 amino acids. The V gene lost 5 bases and the J gene lost 5 bases, with 12 bases spanning the gap. In nucleotides, the CDR3 is TGTGCCAGCTCAGGCTCCGATATGGAGACCCAGTACTTC. Translating it yields CASSGSDMETQYF.

This clone was observed a handful of times. V and J are TRBV4-1 and TRBJ1-4, with 8 bases fitting TRBD1. Germline V gives CDR1 MGHRA, CDR2 YSYEKL. J gave up 12 bases and V 3 bases, and 18 bases lay outside the gene matches. The CDR3 extends over 17 amino acids. CDR3: CASSHLNRGQGRRELFF. DNA for the CDR3: TGCGCCAGCAGCCACCTCAACCGCGGACAGGGCCGTAGGGAACTGTTTTTT.

The chain employs TRBV2 and TRBJ2-3; D unclear. CDR3 size: 13 residues. Trimming shortened V by 3 bases and J by 4 bases, and 8 bases separated the two germline ends. Germline lookup yields CDR1 SNHLY and CDR2 FYNNEI. The CDR3 here is CASSERTADTQYF. CDR3 nucleotides: TGTGCCAGCAGTGAGCGTACAGCAGATACGCAGTATTTT.

The rearrangement uses TRBV5-1 and TRBJ1-1; TRBD1 matches 9 bases. Germline values: CDR1 SGHRS, CDR2 YFSETQ. The length of the CDR3 is 16 residues. Germline trimming cut 0 bases from V and 2 bases from J; bases unmatched to any gene: 5. In DNA, the CDR3 is TGCGCCAGCAGCTTGGCGGCGACAGGGGGTAACACTGAAGCTTTCTTT. Protein: CASSLAATGGNTEAFF.

The chain recombines TRBV6-5 with TRBJ1-2; D not certain. Per germline, CDR1 MNHEY and CDR2 SVGAGI. Trimming took 6 bases from V and 7 from J, leaving 12 bases between them. This CDR3 contains 12 residues. The CDR3 region is CASRLTGSGYTF. The CDR3 nucleotides read TGTGCCAGCAGGCTCACTGGTTCTGGCTACACCTTC.

The chain employs TRBV3-1 (or the pseudogene TRBV3-2) and TRBJ1-1; D not resolved. With 7 bases removed from V and 1 base from J, the gap between germline ends came to 22 bases. This CDR3 is built from 17 residues. CDR1 is LGHDT and CDR2 is YNNKEL in the germline V gene (reference sequence). CDR3 sequence (DNA): TGTGCCAGCACTCAACGTTTTCCAACTACGGGGAACACTGAAGCTTTCTTT. It encodes CASTQRFPTTGNTEAFF.

The table lists this clone with a few counts. The chain uses TRBV2 and TRBJ1-2; D possibly corresponds to TRBD1 (6 bases). The length of the CDR3 is 13 residues. CDR1 is SNHLY and CDR2 is FYNNEI in the germline V gene. Trimming pared 8 bases from V and 4 bases from J, leaving 14 bases between. The CDR3 spells CASGGHTSYGYTF. In DNA form, the CDR3 reads TGTGCCAGCGGGGGACATACCTCCTATGGCTACACCTTC.

The V call is TRBV2, the J call TRBJ1-1, with 7 bases identical to TRBD1. The CDR3 is 13 amino acids. The germline V gene has CDR1 SNHLY and CDR2 FYNNEI. Germline trimming cut 7 bases from V and 5 bases from J; bases unmatched to any gene: 7. The CDR3 nucleotides read TGTGCCAGCAATGGAGACAGGGAAACTGAAGCTTTCTTT. The encoded protein is CASNGDRETEAFF.

The chain has TRBV5-6 and TRBJ1-2, with D tentatively TRBD1 (5 bases). V lost 4 bases and J 4 bases, leaving 17 bases between the germline ends. CDR3 length equals 15 residues. Germline V gives CDR1 SGHDT, CDR2 YYEEEE. This chain's CDR3 is CASSLKGSATYGYTF. The DNA for the CDR3 is TGTGCCAGCAGCCTGAAGGGGTCGGCCACCTATGGCTACACCTTC.

The chain links TRBV7-2 to TRBJ2-7; D gene unclear. CDR1 is SGHTA and CDR2 is FQGNSA in the germline V gene. This CDR3 spans 14 amino acids. Trimming shortened V by 1 base and J by 2 bases, and 9 bases separated the two germline ends. The CDR3 nucleotides are TGTGCCAGCAGCTTAGACAGCCGGACCTACGAGCAGTACTTC. Protein sequence: CASSLDSRTYEQYF.

CDR3 sequence reads: CAWSGQANGYTF. The DNA of the CDR3 is TGTGCCTGGAGTGGACAGGCGAATGGCTACACCTTC. The chain is built from TRBV30 and TRBJ1-2; perhaps TRBD1 as D (6 bases). Trimming pared 1 base from V and 6 bases from J, leaving 9 bases between. The CDR3 contains 12 residues. CDR1 is GTSNPN and CDR2 is SVGIG in the germline V gene (reference sequence).

The chain has TRBV7-9 and TRBJ1-1; no reliable D call. V lost 3 bases and J lost 1, with 6 bases in between. This CDR3 is built from 13 residues. The germline V gene encodes CDR1 SEHNR and CDR2 FQNEAQ (reference sequence). As DNA, the CDR3 is TGTGCCAGCAGCTTCCTCCCGAACACTGAAGCTTTCTTT. Translation gives CASSFLPNTEAFF.

CDR3: CASRREGPYGYTF. In nucleotides, the CDR3 is TGCGCCAGCAGGAGGGAGGGACCGTATGGCTACACCTTC. The chain recombines TRBV5-1 with TRBJ1-2; D is possibly TRBD1 (5 bases). Germline V gives CDR1 SGHRS, CDR2 YFSETQ. This CDR3 is 13 amino acids long. The V gene lost 5 bases and the J gene lost 5 bases, with 13 bases spanning the gap. The full variable domain, completed using reference TRBV5-1 and TRBJ1-2, is KAGVTQTPRYLIKTRGQQVTLSCSPISGHRSVSWYQQTPGQGLQFLFEYFSETQRNKGNFPGRFSGRQFSNSRSEMNVSTLELGDSALYLCASRREGPYGYTFGSGTRLTVV.